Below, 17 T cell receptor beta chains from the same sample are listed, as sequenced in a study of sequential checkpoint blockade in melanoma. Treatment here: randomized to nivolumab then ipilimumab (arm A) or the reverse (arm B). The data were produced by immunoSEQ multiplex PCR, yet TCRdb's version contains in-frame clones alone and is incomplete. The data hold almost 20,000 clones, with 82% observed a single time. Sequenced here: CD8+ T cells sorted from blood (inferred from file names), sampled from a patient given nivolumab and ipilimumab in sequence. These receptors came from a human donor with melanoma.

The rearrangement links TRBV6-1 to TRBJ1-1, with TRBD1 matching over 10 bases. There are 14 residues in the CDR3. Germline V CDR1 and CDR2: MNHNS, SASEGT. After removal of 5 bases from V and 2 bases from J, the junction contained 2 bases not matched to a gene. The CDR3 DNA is TGTGCCAGCAGTATGACAGGGGGCAACACTGAAGCTTTCTTT. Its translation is CASSMTGGNTEAFF.

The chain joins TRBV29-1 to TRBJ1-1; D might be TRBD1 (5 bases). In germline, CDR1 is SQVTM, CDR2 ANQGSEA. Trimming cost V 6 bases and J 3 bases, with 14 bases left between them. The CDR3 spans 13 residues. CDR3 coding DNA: TGCAGCGTCCAAGTGGGGCCCGACACTGAAGCTTTCTTT. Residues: CSVQVGPDTEAFF.

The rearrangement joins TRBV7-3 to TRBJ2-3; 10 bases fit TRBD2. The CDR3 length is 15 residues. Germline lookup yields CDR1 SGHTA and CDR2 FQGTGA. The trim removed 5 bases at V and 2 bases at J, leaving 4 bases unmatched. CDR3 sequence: CASSRLAGPTDTQYF. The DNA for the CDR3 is TGTGCCAGCAGCCGACTAGCGGGCCCCACAGATACGCAGTATTTT.

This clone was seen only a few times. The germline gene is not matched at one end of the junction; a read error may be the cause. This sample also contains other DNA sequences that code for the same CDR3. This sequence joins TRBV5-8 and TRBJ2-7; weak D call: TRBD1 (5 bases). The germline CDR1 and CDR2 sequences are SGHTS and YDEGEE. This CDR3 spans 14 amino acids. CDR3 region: CASSQDGHGYEQYF. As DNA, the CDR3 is TGCGCCAGCAGCCAAGATGGACATGGCTACGAGCAGTACTTC.

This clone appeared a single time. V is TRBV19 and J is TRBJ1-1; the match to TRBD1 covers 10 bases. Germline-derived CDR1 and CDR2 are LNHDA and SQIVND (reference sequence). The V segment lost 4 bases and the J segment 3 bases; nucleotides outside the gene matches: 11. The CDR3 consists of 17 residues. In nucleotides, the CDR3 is TGTGCCAGTAGTACGACCCGACAGGGGGCGCGGGACACTGAAGCTTTCTTT. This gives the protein CASSTTRQGARDTEAFF.

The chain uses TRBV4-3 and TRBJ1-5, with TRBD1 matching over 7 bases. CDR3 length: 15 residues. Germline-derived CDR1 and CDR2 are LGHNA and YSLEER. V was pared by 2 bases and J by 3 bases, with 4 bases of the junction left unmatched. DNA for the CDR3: TGCGCCAGCAGCCAATACACAGGGGACAATCAGCCCCAGCATTTT. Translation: CASSQYTGDNQPQHF.

The CDR3: CASSISQGGGGANVLTF. The CDR3 coding sequence is TGTGCCAGCAGTATCAGTCAAGGGGGCGGTGGGGCCAACGTCCTGACTTTC. The gene calls are TRBV28 and TRBJ2-6, with TRBD1 identical over 7 bases. The germline V gene has CDR1 MDHEN and CDR2 SYDVKM. The junction had 10 bases not matched to a gene; V was cut back by 5 bases and J by 3 bases. This CDR3 is built from 17 residues.

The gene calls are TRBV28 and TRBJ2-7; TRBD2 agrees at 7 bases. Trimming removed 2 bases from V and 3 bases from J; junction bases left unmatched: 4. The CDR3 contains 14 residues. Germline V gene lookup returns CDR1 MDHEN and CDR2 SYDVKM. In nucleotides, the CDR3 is TGTGCCAGCAGTTTACCGGGGGGTTACTACGAGCAGTACTTC. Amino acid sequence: CASSLPGGYYEQYF.

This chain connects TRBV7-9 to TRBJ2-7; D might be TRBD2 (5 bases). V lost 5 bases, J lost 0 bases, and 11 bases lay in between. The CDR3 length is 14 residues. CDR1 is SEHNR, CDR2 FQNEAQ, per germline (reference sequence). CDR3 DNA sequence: TGTGCCAGCAGCCCCGCGGCGGGCTCCTACGAGCAGTACTTC. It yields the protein CASSPAAGSYEQYF. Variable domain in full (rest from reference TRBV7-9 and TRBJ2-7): DTGVSQNPRHKITKRGQNVTFRCDPISEHNRLYWYRQTLGQGPEFLTYFQNEAQLEKSRLLSDRFSAERPKGSFSTLEIQRTEQGDSAMYLCASSPAAGSYEQYFGPGTRLTVT.

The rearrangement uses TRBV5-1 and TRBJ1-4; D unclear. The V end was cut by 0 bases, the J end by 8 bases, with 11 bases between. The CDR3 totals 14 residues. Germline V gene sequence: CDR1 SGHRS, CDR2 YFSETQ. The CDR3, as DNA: TGCGCCAGCAGCTTGGGTTGGGGAGAGGAAAAACTGTTTTTT. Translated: CASSLGWGEEKLFF. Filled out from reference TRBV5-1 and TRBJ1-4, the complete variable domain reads KAGVTQTPRYLIKTRGQQVTLSCSPISGHRSVSWYQQTPGQGLQFLFEYFSETQRNKGNFPGRFSGRQFSNSRSEMNVSTLELGDSALYLCASSLGWGEEKLFFGSGTQLSVL.

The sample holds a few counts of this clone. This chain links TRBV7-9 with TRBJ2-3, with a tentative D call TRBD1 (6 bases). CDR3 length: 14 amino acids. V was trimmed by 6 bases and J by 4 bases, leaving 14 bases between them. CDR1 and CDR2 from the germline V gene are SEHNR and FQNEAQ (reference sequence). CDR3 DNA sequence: TGTGCCAGCAGACCGACAGGATTTGCAGATACGCAGTATTTT. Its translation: CASRPTGFADTQYF.

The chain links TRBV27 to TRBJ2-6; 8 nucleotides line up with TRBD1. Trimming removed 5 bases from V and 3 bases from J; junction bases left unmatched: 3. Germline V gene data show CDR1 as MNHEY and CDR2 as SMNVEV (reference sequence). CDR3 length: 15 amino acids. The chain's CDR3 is CASSQGAGGANVLTF. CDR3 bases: TGTGCCAGCAGTCAGGGGGCAGGTGGGGCCAACGTCCTGACTTTC.

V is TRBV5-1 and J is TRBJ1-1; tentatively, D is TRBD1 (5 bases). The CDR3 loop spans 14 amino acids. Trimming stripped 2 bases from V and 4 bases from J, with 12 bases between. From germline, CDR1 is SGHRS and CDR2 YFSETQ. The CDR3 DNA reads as TGCGCCAGCAGCTTCGGGGGAGGGTTCACTGAAGCTTTCTTT. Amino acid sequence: CASSFGGGFTEAFF.

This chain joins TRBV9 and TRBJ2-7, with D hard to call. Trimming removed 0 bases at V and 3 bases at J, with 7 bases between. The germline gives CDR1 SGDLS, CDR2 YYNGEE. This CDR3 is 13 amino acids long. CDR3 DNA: TGTGCCAGCAGCGTAGGTCAGTTCTACGAGCAGTACTTC. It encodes CASSVGQFYEQYF.

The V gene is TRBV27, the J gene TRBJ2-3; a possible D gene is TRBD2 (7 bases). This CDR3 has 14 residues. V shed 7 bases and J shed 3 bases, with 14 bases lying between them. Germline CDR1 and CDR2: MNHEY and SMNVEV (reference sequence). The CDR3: CASNPRGGTDTQYF. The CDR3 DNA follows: TGTGCCAGCAACCCCAGGGGAGGGACAGATACGCAGTATTTT.

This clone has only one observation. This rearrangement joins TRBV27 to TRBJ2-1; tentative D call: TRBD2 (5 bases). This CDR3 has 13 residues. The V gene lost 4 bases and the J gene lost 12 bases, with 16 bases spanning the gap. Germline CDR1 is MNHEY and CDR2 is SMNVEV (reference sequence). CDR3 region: CASSYLSGVVQFF. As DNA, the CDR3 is TGTGCCAGCAGTTATCTTTCCGGGGTCGTGCAGTTCTTC.

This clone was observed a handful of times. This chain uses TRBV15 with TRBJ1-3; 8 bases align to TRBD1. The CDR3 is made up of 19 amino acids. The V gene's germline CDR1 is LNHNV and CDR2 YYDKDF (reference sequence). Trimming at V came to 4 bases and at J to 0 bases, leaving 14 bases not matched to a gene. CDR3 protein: CATSTSTGGQGNSGNTIYF. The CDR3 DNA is TGTGCCACCAGCACTTCGACCGGAGGACAGGGAAACTCTGGAAACACCATATATTTT. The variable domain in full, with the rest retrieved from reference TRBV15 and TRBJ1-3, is DAMVIQNPRYQVTQFGKPVTLSCSQTLNHNVMYWYQQKSSQAPKLLFHYYDKDFNNEADTPDNFQSRRPNTSFCFLDIRSPGLGDTAMYLCATSTSTGGQGNSGNTIYFGEGSWLTVV.